The sequence of this TCR beta chain was determined in a study of blood T cell repertoires in COVID-19. As for the study in general: Samples taken during acute and convalescent COVID-19 were collected in the United States, Italy and Spain. T cells, B-cell-depleted T cells, or PBMCs provided the cDNA or gDNA that served as material.

In germline, CDR1 is MNHEY, CDR2 SVGEGT. CDR3 length: 12 residues. With 2 bases removed from V and 8 bases from J, the gap between germline ends came to 9 bases. Original handling: Using reference gene primer amplification, nucleated cell counts were estimated. TCRdb's copy holds only in-frame clones and misses some; the assay was immunoSEQ multiplex PCR. For V, J and clone size, that table is used; D and trimming come from the DNA. The sample consists of under 130,000 clones, about 92% of them appearing once. The clonotype was recovered from an elderly woman in a cohort sampled during active COVID-19. Sequences were obtained from peripheral blood. The chain is built from TRBV6-2 or TRBV6-3 and TRBJ1-1; D ambiguous. This chain's CDR3 is CASSYTVSEAFF. CDR3 bases: TGTGCCAGCAGTTACACAGTGTCAGAAGCTTTCTTT.